The clone carrying this T cell receptor beta chain has a single count. Its antigen is unidentified. This sample was included in a study of CD8 T cells in ankylosing spondylitis. Whole-study results and caveats: Researchers report that disease-linked clones proved CD8+ and relatively rare in peripheral blood. A TCR beta motif made of under 10 highly homologous variants seemed typical of ankylosing spondylitis blood. Reports say disease-linked clones showed up significantly more in matched ankylosing spondylitis synovial fluid.

Germline CDR1 is MNHEY and CDR2 is SMNVEV (reference sequence). The CDR3 length is 15 residues. V dropped 6 bases and J dropped 1 base, with 14 bases sitting between them. It was by quantitative 5'-RACE with molecular barcodes that TCR beta libraries were made. TCRdb ran MiXCR on the 5' RACE reads and lists one entry per CDR3 protein. The sample includes 400,000 to 450,000 distinct CDR3 sequences, about a sixth of them seen just once. The sample taken for sequencing was blood, either unsorted or a sorted T cell fraction (not recorded which). This chain joins TRBV27 and TRBJ2-3, with D maybe TRBD1 (6 bases). This receptor was identified in a male donor with ankylosing spondylitis. The CDR3 nucleotides read TGTGCCAGCAGCATAAAGAGACAGGGCACAGATACGCAGTATTTT. Amino acids: CASSIKRQGTDTQYF.